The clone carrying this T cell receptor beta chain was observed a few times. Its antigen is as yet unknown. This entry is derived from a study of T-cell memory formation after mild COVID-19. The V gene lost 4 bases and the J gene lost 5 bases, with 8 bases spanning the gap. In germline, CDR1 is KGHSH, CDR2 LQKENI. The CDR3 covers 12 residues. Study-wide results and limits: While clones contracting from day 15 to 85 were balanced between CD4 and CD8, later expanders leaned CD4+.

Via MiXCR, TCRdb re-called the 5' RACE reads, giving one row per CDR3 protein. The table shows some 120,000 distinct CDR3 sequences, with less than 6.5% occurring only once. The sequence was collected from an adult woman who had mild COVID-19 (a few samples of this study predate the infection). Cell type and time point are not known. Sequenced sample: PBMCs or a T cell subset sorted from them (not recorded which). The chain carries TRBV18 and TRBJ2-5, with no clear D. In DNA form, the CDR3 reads TGTGCCAGCTCACGCGTAGAGGAGACCCAGTACTTC. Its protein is CASSRVEETQYF.